One sample yielded the 8 T cell receptor beta chains listed below, sequenced in a study of blood T cell repertoires in COVID-19. The method was immunoSEQ multiplex PCR; TCRdb's version includes in-frame clones alone and lacks a portion of them. The sample lists some 240,000 clones, 65% to 90% seen once, with around 1.5% in the top ten. What was sequenced was peripheral blood. The receptor source for this set is a middle-aged woman who had recovered from COVID-19.

This rearrangement joins TRBV6-1 to TRBJ1-1; a possible D gene is TRBD1 (5 bases). V gave up 2 bases and J gave up 0 bases, with 13 bases separating them. Germline CDR1 MNHNS, CDR2 SASEGT. The CDR3 is 16 residues long. The CDR3 sequence is CASSEYGGRVNTEAFF. CDR3 in DNA: TGTGCCAGCAGTGAATACGGGGGGAGGGTGAACACTGAAGCTTTCTTT.

J is TRBJ2-7 and V is TRBV11-3; TRBD1 agrees at 9 bases. Per germline, CDR1 SGHNT and CDR2 YENEEA. Germline trimming cut 6 bases from V and 3 bases from J; bases unmatched to any gene: 6. The length of the CDR3 is 14 residues. CDR3 sequence (DNA): TGTGCCAGCAGTTTGGGACAGGGACACTACGAGCAGTACTTC. This gives the protein CASSLGQGHYEQYF.

The rearrangement links TRBV12-3 or TRBV12-4 to TRBJ2-7; D is possibly TRBD1 (5 bases). The CDR3 is 13 amino acids. Trimming shortened V by 6 bases and J by 1 base, and 10 bases separated the two germline ends. The CDR3 sequence is CASSHGQSYEQYF. The CDR3 DNA sequence: TGTGCCAGCAGCCATGGACAATCCTACGAGCAGTACTTC.

The rearrangement links TRBV6-2 or TRBV6-3 to TRBJ2-7; tentatively, D is TRBD2 (6 bases). Trimming shortened V by 5 bases and J by 3 bases, and 23 bases separated the two germline ends. In germline, CDR1 is MNHEY, CDR2 SVGEGT. CDR3 size: 17 residues. CDR3 amino acids: CASSTPNLGLPHYEQYF. The CDR3 DNA sequence: TGTGCCAGCAGTACTCCCAACCTGGGACTCCCCCACTACGAGCAGTACTTC.

The CDR3 DNA is TGTGCCAGCAGCTATCCTGACAGGGCCGGGGAGCTGTTTTTT. Translation gives CASSYPDRAGELFF. The chain combines TRBV5-6 with TRBJ2-2; 7 positions match TRBD1. The CDR3 covers 14 residues. V shed 3 bases and J 6 bases; nucleotides not matched to a gene: 5. The germline V gene encodes CDR1 SGHDT and CDR2 YYEEEE.

V usage is TRBV29-1 and J usage is TRBJ1-1, with 8 bases aligning to TRBD1. The V gene end was trimmed by 6 bases and the J gene end by 1 base; junction bases not matched to a gene: 4. The germline CDR1 and CDR2 sequences are SQVTM and ANQGSEA. This CDR3 spans 13 amino acids. This chain's CDR3 is CSVTGTGNTEAFF. The CDR3 nucleotides read TGCAGCGTCACCGGGACAGGGAACACTGAAGCTTTCTTT.

The chain uses TRBV6-5 and TRBJ2-5, with 10 bases that match TRBD1. The junction had 5 bases not matched to a gene; V was cut back by 6 bases and J by 1 base. CDR1 and CDR2 from the germline V gene are MNHEY and SVGAGI. The CDR3 loop spans 15 amino acids. CDR3 nucleotide sequence: TGTGCCAGCAGCCGACAGGGGGCGACCCAAGAGACCCAGTACTTC. This encodes CASSRQGATQETQYF.

The chain has TRBV11-2 and TRBJ2-7; 8 bases are a match to TRBD2. The germline gives CDR1 SGHAT, CDR2 FQNNGV. The CDR3 is 15 amino acids. V was clipped by 1 base and J by 6 bases; unmatched bases: 8. CDR3 sequence (DNA): TGTGCCAGCAGCTTAGGCGGGACTAGTGCAGCCGAGCAGTACTTC. Residues: CASSLGGTSAAEQYF.